This TCR beta chain was identified during a study of blood T cell repertoires in COVID-19. The wider study: There were acute and convalescent COVID-19 samples, and they came from the United States, Italy and Spain. PBMCs, B-cell-depleted T cells, or T cells provided the cDNA or gDNA that made up the material.

Study processing details: The assay estimated nucleated cells by amplifying reference gene primers. Generated by immunoSEQ multiplex PCR, the TCRdb table keeps only in-frame clones and is missing some. The V and J calls and the clone size are those of that table, but D and trimming were determined from the DNA. Among tens of thousands of clones, around 90% were seen once, and the ten largest hold over 10%. Per the germline V gene, CDR1 is LGHDT and CDR2 is YNNKEL (reference sequence). The length of the CDR3 is 16 residues. Trimming cost V 4 bases and J 2 bases; bases outside gene matches: 7. The chain recombines TRBV3-1 (or the pseudogene TRBV3-2) with TRBJ1-3; TRBD1 matches at 8 bases. The receptor comes from an older man with acute or convalescent COVID-19. The sample was peripheral blood. In DNA, the CDR3 is TGTGCCAGCAGCCGGTTCGGACAGGGAGCTGGAAACACCATATATTTT. Translating gives CASSRFGQGAGNTIYF.